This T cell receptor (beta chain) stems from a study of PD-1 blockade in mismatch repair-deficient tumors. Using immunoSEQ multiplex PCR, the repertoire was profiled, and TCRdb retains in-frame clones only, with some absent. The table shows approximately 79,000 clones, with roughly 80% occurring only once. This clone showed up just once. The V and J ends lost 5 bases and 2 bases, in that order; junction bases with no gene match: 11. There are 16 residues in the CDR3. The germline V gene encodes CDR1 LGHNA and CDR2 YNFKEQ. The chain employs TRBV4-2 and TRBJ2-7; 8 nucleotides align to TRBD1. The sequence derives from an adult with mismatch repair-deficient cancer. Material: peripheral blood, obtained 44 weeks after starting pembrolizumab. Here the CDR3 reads CASSLTRDRFPYEQYF. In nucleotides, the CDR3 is TGTGCCAGCAGCTTGACGCGGGACAGGTTCCCCTACGAGCAGTACTTC.